Following are 17 T cell receptor beta chains from one sample sequenced in a study of response to subunit inactivated influenza vaccine. TCRdb re-called the RT-PCR reads through MiXCR, storing one row per CDR3 protein. The sample lists hundreds of thousands of distinct CDR3 sequences, 12% to 15% occurring once. The sequences come from PBMCs from blood, collected less than 15 days before vaccination. All receptors derive from a man aged 50 to 60 who received an inactivated influenza vaccine.

The chain has TRBV7-6 and TRBJ2-7; D might be TRBD1 (5 bases). The CDR3 length is 15 residues. V was pared by 2 bases and J by 0 bases, with 11 bases between. Germline V gives CDR1 SGHVS, CDR2 FNYEAQ. The CDR3 coding sequence is TGTGCCAGCAGCTTACAGGGCCACCCCTCCTACGAGCAGTACTTC. As protein: CASSLQGHPSYEQYF.

About this clonotype: The junction does not match germline at one end; this may be a read error. The gene calls are TRBV7-7 and TRBJ1-6, with TRBD1 matching over 7 bases. Germline loops: CDR1 SSHAT, CDR2 FNYEAQ (reference sequence). The CDR3 length is 14 residues. CDR3 coding DNA: TGTGCTAGCAGCTTAGGACAGGCTACTTCACCCCTCCACTTT. It specifies CASSLGQATSPLHF.

This clonotype was observed many times. This chain connects TRBV20-1 to TRBJ2-7; 11 positions match TRBD2. This CDR3 comprises 15 residues. V gave up 3 bases and J gave up 0 bases; unmatched junction bases: 4. In germline, CDR1 is DFQATT, CDR2 SNEGSKA (reference sequence). CDR3 nucleotides: TGCAGTGCTAGGGCGGGACTAGCGGCCTCCTACGAGCAGTACTTC. It is translated as CSARAGLAASYEQYF.

This clonotype was seen only a few times. This sequence joins TRBV7-2 and TRBJ2-1, with 8 bases lining up with TRBD2. CDR3 length: 15 residues. The trim removed 3 bases at V and 1 base at J, leaving 2 bases unmatched. Germline V gives CDR1 SGHTA, CDR2 FQGNSA. CDR3 region: CASSFASGSYNEQFF. The DNA of the CDR3 is TGTGCCAGCAGCTTCGCTAGCGGGTCCTACAATGAGCAGTTCTTC.

V and J are TRBV27 and TRBJ1-5; the D gene is possibly TRBD1 (6 bases). The V and J ends lost 5 bases and 7 bases respectively, with 33 bases between them. Germline V CDR1 and CDR2: MNHEY, SMNVEV (reference sequence). This CDR3 region has 20 residues. The CDR3 loop reads CASSPRASNRVVQGQQPQHF. In DNA, the CDR3 is TGTGCCAGCAGTCCGAGGGCCTCGAACAGGGTAGTCCAGGGGCAGCAGCCCCAGCATTTT.

There are many counts of this clonotype. This sequence joins TRBV20-1 and TRBJ2-7; the match to TRBD1 covers 7 bases. The CDR3 sequence is 11 residues long. The ends lost 4 bases at V and 5 bases at J; junction bases unmatched: 2. CDR1 DFQATT and CDR2 SNEGSKA come from the germline V gene (reference sequence). Here the CDR3 DNA reads TGCAGTGCTATACAGGGGAACGAGCAGTACTTC. Translating it yields CSAIQGNEQYF.

This clonotype showed up just a few times. The gene calls are TRBV2 and TRBJ1-3; TRBD1 is a possible D gene (5 bases). V lost 5 bases and J 0 bases, leaving 20 bases between the germline ends. This CDR3 region has 18 residues. Germline lookup yields CDR1 SNHLY and CDR2 FYNNEI. Here the CDR3 reads CASSPTGGTVRSGNTIYF. The CDR3 region has the DNA TGTGCCAGCAGTCCCACGGGGGGAACCGTACGCTCTGGAAACACCATATATTTT. Combining the CDR3 with reference TRBV2 and TRBJ1-3 gives the whole variable domain EPEVTQTPSHQVTQMGQEVILRCVPISNHLYFYWYRQILGQKVEFLVSFYNNEISEKSEIFDDQFSVERPDGSNFTLKIRSTKLEDSAMYFCASSPTGGTVRSGNTIYFGEGSWLTVV.

This clonotype occurred a few times. This chain links TRBV5-6 with TRBJ2-7, with TRBD1 matching 7 bases. Germline loops: CDR1 SGHDT, CDR2 YYEEEE. Germline trimming cut 2 bases from V and 5 bases from J; bases unmatched to any gene: 4. The CDR3 is 13 amino acids. The CDR3 DNA follows: TGTGCCAGCAGCTTTGTGGGGACAGACGAGCAGTACTTC. It codes for CASSFVGTDEQYF.

There are a few counts of this clonotype. This chain connects TRBV6-1 to TRBJ2-3, with 14 bases that match TRBD2. Trimming removed 5 bases from V and 3 bases from J; junction bases left unmatched: 7. The CDR3 covers 17 residues. The germline V gene encodes CDR1 MNHNS and CDR2 SASEGT. The CDR3 region has the DNA TGTGCCAGCAGTCCCGGGACTAGCGGGGGTAGAACAGATACGCAGTATTTT. Its translation: CASSPGTSGGRTDTQYF.

In its sample, this clonotype was seen a few times. V usage is TRBV20-1 and J usage is TRBJ2-3; 13 nucleotides align to TRBD2. V shed 5 bases, J shed 2 bases, and the junction held 7 bases outside the gene matches. Germline V gene data show CDR1 as DFQATT and CDR2 as SNEGSKA (reference sequence). The CDR3 runs to 16 residues. The CDR3 coding sequence is TGCAGTGCTCCTTCGACTAGCGGGAGGCTCACAGATACGCAGTATTTT. This codes for CSAPSTSGRLTDTQYF.

This clonotype has a count of ten or more. J is TRBJ1-1 and V is TRBV28, with D possibly being TRBD1 (5 bases). Trimming removed 4 bases at V and 10 bases at J, with 13 bases between. The CDR3 is made up of 12 amino acids. The germline CDR1 and CDR2 sequences are MDHEN and SYDVKM. The CDR3 here is CASSSQGFGAFF. Written as DNA, the CDR3 is TGTGCCAGCAGTTCTCAGGGTTTTGGAGCTTTCTTT.

The table lists this clonotype with a few counts. J is TRBJ2-5 and V is TRBV7-9; D is uncertain. In germline, CDR1 is SEHNR, CDR2 FQNEAQ (reference sequence). V dropped 5 bases and J dropped 0 bases, with 16 bases sitting between them. The CDR3 runs to 16 residues. The CDR3: CASSPVGLRYQETQYF. The CDR3 DNA follows: TGTGCCAGCAGCCCAGTAGGGTTACGGTACCAAGAGACCCAGTACTTC.

The chain couples TRBV12-3 or TRBV12-4 to TRBJ2-1, with D possibly matching TRBD2 (6 bases). V was cut by 1 base and J by 0 bases, with 10 bases left in between. The CDR3 extends over 16 amino acids. The CDR3 sequence: CASSLVAGRSYNEQFF. In DNA, the CDR3 is TGTGCCAGCAGTTTAGTTGCGGGACGCTCCTACAATGAGCAGTTCTTC.

This clonotype was found a few times. The V call is TRBV11-1, the J call TRBJ2-1; 12 nucleotides match TRBD2. The CDR3 covers 15 residues. Trimming took 11 bases from V and 2 from J; bases not matched to a gene: 7. Germline CDR1 reads SGHAT; CDR2 reads FQDESV (reference sequence). CDR3 residues: CAVRGLAGPYNEQFF. The CDR3 bases are TGTGCCGTAAGAGGACTAGCGGGGCCCTACAATGAGCAGTTCTTC.

This chain uses TRBV13 with TRBJ2-5; TRBD1 agrees at 8 bases. The V gene end was trimmed by 5 bases and the J gene end by 4 bases; junction bases not matched to a gene: 3. From germline, CDR1 is PRHDT and CDR2 FYEKMQ (reference sequence). This CDR3 is built from 13 residues. The CDR3 spells CASSKGTGETQYF. CDR3 DNA sequence: TGTGCCAGCAGCAAAGGGACAGGAGAGACCCAGTACTTC.

The table lists this clonotype with a few counts. The chain employs TRBV5-6 and TRBJ2-7; D is perhaps TRBD2 (6 bases). Germline V CDR1 and CDR2: SGHDT, YYEEEE. The CDR3 has 11 amino acids. V lost 2 bases, J lost 11 bases, and 11 bases lay in between. The DNA for the CDR3 is TGTGCCAGCAGCTTCGGGGGTGACGAGTACTTC. This encodes CASSFGGDEYF.

This clonotype was seen more than once but under ten times. The chain combines TRBV5-1 with TRBJ2-3; 9 bases are shared with TRBD2. Trimming cost V 3 bases and J 1 base; bases outside gene matches: 6. The CDR3 covers 16 residues. CDR1 and CDR2 (germline): SGHRS, YFSETQ. The CDR3 here is CASSSLAGLGTDTQYF. CDR3 DNA: TGCGCCAGCAGCTCTCTAGCGGGACTCGGCACAGATACGCAGTATTTT.